The clone carrying this T cell receptor beta chain has a handful of counts. Antigen specificity is unknown. The length of the CDR3 is 14 residues. Per the germline V gene, CDR1 is SQVTM and CDR2 is ANQGSEA. With 5 bases clipped from V and 7 bases from J, the junction kept 13 bases outside the gene matches. The record originates from a study of T cell responses to AZD1222 COVID-19 vaccine. Overall study results and limits: The peak T cell response came first, and repertoires were sampled only after it.

Generated by immunoSEQ multiplex PCR, the TCRdb table keeps only in-frame clones and is missing some. The sample yields 90,000 to 95,000 clones, about 88% seen once. The V and J genes are TRBV29-1 and TRBJ1-1; the match to TRBD1 covers 7 bases. Sequencing was performed on peripheral blood, taken on day 0 of AZD1222 vaccination. The receptor comes from an adult in good health. The CDR3 nucleotides are TGCAGCGTTAGCCCGAACAGGGGCGGCGGTGAAGCTTTCTTT. Residues: CSVSPNRGGGEAFF. The full variable domain, its missing parts supplied by reference TRBV29-1 and TRBJ1-1, is SAVISQKPSRDICQRGTSLTIQCQVDSQVTMMFWYRQQPGQSLTLIATANQGSEATYESGFVIDKFPISRPNLTFSTLTVSNMSPEDSSIYLCSVSPNRGGGEAFFGQGTRLTVV.